This T cell receptor beta chain was recorded in a study of CD8 T cells in ankylosing spondylitis. There are a few counts of this clonotype. Its antigen is unknown. Germline V lookup: CDR1 SGHTA, CDR2 FQGNSA. The CDR3 is made up of 13 amino acids. The V end lost 4 bases, the J end lost 7 bases, and 13 bases lay between the germline ends. Study results and limitations: Prior literature has documented some motif variants in synovial fluid and blood from reactive arthritis. Typical of ankylosing spondylitis blood, it appeared, was a TCR beta motif of several highly homologous variants.

Molecular-barcoded quantitative 5'-RACE produced these TCR beta libraries. TCRdb ran MiXCR on the 5' RACE reads and lists one entry per CDR3 protein. This sample has under 300,000 distinct CDR3 sequences, with over 9.5% found just once. V is TRBV7-2 and J is TRBJ2-5; D not certain. This clonotype was obtained from a male donor with ankylosing spondylitis or in good health (not recorded which). Sequenced sample: blood, either unsorted or a sorted T cell fraction (not recorded which). The CDR3 loop reads CASSSDSQRTQYF. Written as DNA, the CDR3 is TGTGCCAGCAGCTCCGACTCCCAAAGGACCCAGTACTTC.